A single sample is the source of the 25 T cell receptor beta chains below, sequenced in a study of blood T cell repertoires in COVID-19. Sequenced by immunoSEQ multiplex PCR; TCRdb stores in-frame clones only, minus some. The table shows 50,000 to 70,000 clones, with about 93% occurring only once. Sequencing was performed on peripheral blood. The source is a woman older than 75 with active COVID-19.

The V call is TRBV6-5, the J call TRBJ2-1; 10 bases are shared with TRBD2. The CDR3 covers 15 residues. V gave up 6 bases and J gave up 7 bases; unmatched junction bases: 9. Germline V lookup: CDR1 MNHEY, CDR2 SVGAGI. The CDR3 nucleotides read TGTGCCAGCAGGAGTAGCGGGGGGAGATTAAATGAGCAGTTCTTC. Translating it yields CASRSSGGRLNEQFF.

The rearrangement links TRBV4-1 to TRBJ2-3, with D possibly being TRBD2 (5 bases). The germline gives CDR1 MGHRA, CDR2 YSYEKL. This CDR3 comprises 22 residues. V dropped 2 bases and J dropped 0 bases, with 30 bases sitting between them. The CDR3 DNA is TGCGCCAGCAGCCAAACCCCGCTCATTCGACATCCGAGCGGCCACAGCACAGATACGCAGTATTTT. This encodes CASSQTPLIRHPSGHSTDTQYF.

The chain combines TRBV7-9 with TRBJ2-3; D is uncertain. Trimming cost V 2 bases and J 3 bases, with 9 bases left between them. The germline CDR1 and CDR2 sequences are SEHNR and FQNEAQ (reference sequence). The CDR3 covers 14 residues. The CDR3 DNA sequence: TGTGCCAGCAGCTTAAGTACAGCAACAGATACGCAGTATTTT. Amino acid sequence: CASSLSTATDTQYF. Looking up the rest from reference TRBV7-9 and TRBJ2-3 gives the full variable domain: DTGVSQNPRHKITKRGQNVTFRCDPISEHNRLYWYRQTLGQGPEFLTYFQNEAQLEKSRLLSDRFSAERPKGSFSTLEIQRTEQGDSAMYLCASSLSTATDTQYFGPGTRLTVL.

J is TRBJ1-6 and V is TRBV5-5; 9 positions agree with TRBD1. The CDR3 extends over 14 amino acids. The germline gives CDR1 SGHKS, CDR2 YYEKEE (reference sequence). With V trimmed by 0 bases and J by 10 bases, 2 bases remained unmatched. CDR3 in DNA: TGTGCCAGCAGCTTGGGACAGGGGGACTCACCCCTCCACTTT. This gives the protein CASSLGQGDSPLHF.

This clone was observed once. The V and J genes are TRBV27 and TRBJ1-5; 7 nucleotides align to TRBD1. The CDR3 has 14 amino acids. The germline V gene has CDR1 MNHEY and CDR2 SMNVEV (reference sequence). V lost 6 bases to trimming and J lost 11 bases; unmatched junction nucleotides: 13. The CDR3 loop reads CASRSPGVQGAQHF. Here the CDR3 DNA reads TGTGCCAGCAGATCCCCCGGGGTTCAGGGGGCCCAGCATTTT.

This rearrangement joins TRBV5-1 to TRBJ2-5; the D is unclear. V was shortened by 4 bases and J by 1 base, with 11 bases between the two germline ends. The germline CDR1 and CDR2 sequences are SGHRS and YFSETQ. The CDR3 has 14 amino acids. Written as DNA, the CDR3 is TGCGCCAGCAGCGACTCGAGCTCCCAAGAGACCCAGTACTTC. Its translation: CASSDSSSQETQYF.

This clone was recorded a few times. This chain links TRBV2 with TRBJ2-7; 8 bases match TRBD2. With 9 bases clipped from V and 4 bases from J, the junction kept 8 bases outside the gene matches. The CDR3 consists of 13 residues. Germline CDR1 reads SNHLY; CDR2 reads FYNNEI. This chain's CDR3 is CARTKRETYEQYF. In nucleotides, the CDR3 is TGTGCCAGGACGAAGCGGGAGACTTACGAGCAGTACTTC.

The chain is built from TRBV18 and TRBJ2-3, with TRBD2 identical over 13 bases. Trimming cost V 0 bases and J 1 base; bases outside gene matches: 4. The CDR3 consists of 18 residues. In germline, CDR1 is KGHSH, CDR2 LQKENI. The CDR3 sequence is CASSPPTSGGSGTDTQYF. CDR3 coding DNA: TGTGCCAGCTCACCACCGACTAGCGGGGGGTCGGGCACAGATACGCAGTATTTT.

The gene calls are TRBV27 and TRBJ2-5; 10 nucleotides agree with TRBD1. This CDR3 region has 14 residues. V dropped 7 bases and J dropped 5; count of bases not matched to a gene: 7. The germline V gene has CDR1 MNHEY and CDR2 SMNVEV (reference sequence). The CDR3 spells CASTATGGYETQYF. CDR3 sequence (DNA): TGTGCCAGCACCGCGACAGGGGGCTATGAGACCCAGTACTTC.

This chain joins TRBV2 and TRBJ2-1; 10 positions agree with TRBD2. The CDR3 is 13 residues long. After removal of 9 bases from V and 10 bases from J, the junction contained 9 bases not matched to a gene. Germline CDR1 SNHLY, CDR2 FYNNEI. The CDR3 loop reads CASGRPSGGEQFF. For the CDR3, the DNA is TGTGCCAGTGGACGGCCTAGCGGGGGAGAGCAGTTCTTC.

The rearrangement uses TRBV24-1 and TRBJ1-3; the match to TRBD1 covers 12 bases. Germline CDR1 is KGHDR and CDR2 is SFDVKD. The CDR3 extends over 15 amino acids. Trimming at V came to 10 bases and at J to 8 bases, leaving 11 bases not matched to a gene. In DNA form, the CDR3 reads TGTGCCACGGTAAGAAGGGACAGGGGGCCTGACACCATATATTTT. Its protein product is CATVRRDRGPDTIYF.

This clone was detected a few times. The chain is built from TRBV19 and TRBJ2-2; D remains unclear. V dropped 5 bases and J dropped 5 bases, with 12 bases sitting between them. The germline CDR1 and CDR2 sequences are LNHDA and SQIVND (reference sequence). This CDR3 is 14 amino acids long. CDR3 sequence: CASSGTLRTGELFF. In DNA form, the CDR3 reads TGTGCCAGTAGTGGTACGCTGAGGACCGGGGAGCTGTTTTTT.

This clone is a singleton in its sample. The rearrangement uses TRBV5-1 and TRBJ1-1, with TRBD1 matching 7 bases. Trimming removed 4 bases from V and 1 base from J; junction bases left unmatched: 7. Germline lookup yields CDR1 SGHRS and CDR2 YFSETQ. The CDR3 consists of 15 residues. CDR3 loop: CASSRTGHANTEAFF. DNA of the CDR3: TGCGCCAGCAGCCGGACAGGACACGCGAACACTGAAGCTTTCTTT.

This chain links TRBV6-6 with TRBJ2-3; a possible D gene is TRBD2 (6 bases). The CDR3 has 13 amino acids. Trimming stripped 5 bases from V and 4 bases from J, with 10 bases between. Germline CDR1 and CDR2: MNHNY and SVGAGI (reference sequence). The CDR3 DNA reads as TGTGCCAGCAGTACCGGGACTGCAGATACGCAGTATTTT. Protein product: CASSTGTADTQYF.

This clone was found once. The chain recombines TRBV19 with TRBJ1-2; 9 bases match TRBD1. In germline, CDR1 is LNHDA, CDR2 SQIVND (reference sequence). Trimming at V came to 7 bases and at J to 4 bases, leaving 7 bases not matched to a gene. This CDR3 contains 14 residues. The CDR3 bases are TGTGCCAGTACGACGACAGGGGGGACCTATGGCTACACCTTC. Translated, it gives CASTTTGGTYGYTF.

This chain links TRBV7-2 with TRBJ1-4; a weak D match, TRBD1 (6 bases). The CDR3 is 13 amino acids. Trimming left V 2 bases short and J 7 bases short, with 8 bases between. Germline loops: CDR1 SGHTA, CDR2 FQGNSA. CDR3 amino acids: CASSLLTGEKLFF. For the CDR3, the DNA is TGTGCCAGCAGCTTATTGACAGGTGAAAAACTGTTTTTT.

J is TRBJ1-1 and V is TRBV7-9, with D possibly being TRBD1 (5 bases). CDR3 length equals 14 residues. V shed 3 bases and J shed 1 base, with 9 bases lying between them. From germline, CDR1 is SEHNR and CDR2 FQNEAQ (reference sequence). The CDR3 sequence is CASSFDSSNTEAFF. As DNA, the CDR3 is TGTGCCAGCAGCTTCGACAGCTCGAACACTGAAGCTTTCTTT.

This clone has a single count. This chain connects TRBV28 to TRBJ2-7; D remains ambiguous. Germline CDR1 reads MDHEN; CDR2 reads SYDVKM. V lost 7 bases and J 2 bases, leaving 12 bases between the germline ends. CDR3 size: 13 residues. In DNA form, the CDR3 reads TGTGCCAGCACCCCCGCTAGTCCCTACGAGCAGTACTTC. Its protein product is CASTPASPYEQYF.

The gene calls are TRBV5-1 and TRBJ2-2, with 8 bases identical to TRBD1. The CDR3 has 15 residues. V lost 1 base, J lost 5 bases, and 4 bases stayed unmatched. Germline lookup yields CDR1 SGHRS and CDR2 YFSETQ. The CDR3 nucleotides are TGCGCCAGCAGCTTGACAGGGGGTGAAACCGGGGAGCTGTTTTTT. Protein sequence: CASSLTGGETGELFF.

The chain uses TRBV28 and TRBJ1-1; TRBD1 agrees at 7 bases. Germline V gene data show CDR1 as MDHEN and CDR2 as SYDVKM. V was pared by 6 bases and J by 7 bases, with 5 bases of the junction left unmatched. CDR3 length: 12 residues. In DNA form, the CDR3 reads TGTGCCAGCAGCCAAGGGGGCGATGAAGCTTTCTTT. Translation: CASSQGGDEAFF.

The chain uses TRBV2 and TRBJ2-3, with TRBD2 matching 9 bases. This CDR3 has 14 residues. Germline CDR1 reads SNHLY; CDR2 reads FYNNEI. Unmatched junction bases numbered 3, after V lost 6 bases and J lost 2 bases. CDR3 coding DNA: TGTGCCAGCAGAATAGCGGGGGACACAGATACGCAGTATTTT. The encoded protein is CASRIAGDTDTQYF.

J is TRBJ2-7 and V is TRBV28, with a weak D call TRBD1 (6 bases). The CDR3 runs to 12 residues. V lost 7 bases and J 6 bases, leaving 13 bases between the germline ends. Germline CDR1 and CDR2: MDHEN and SYDVKM. The CDR3 loop is CASKTGMGEQYF. CDR3 DNA: TGTGCCAGCAAAACAGGGATGGGCGAGCAGTACTTC.

The gene calls are TRBV28 and TRBJ2-5; 8 nucleotides line up with TRBD2. CDR1 and CDR2 from the germline V gene are MDHEN and SYDVKM. CDR3 length equals 13 residues. The CDR3 here is CAGQRGSQETQYF. CDR3 coding DNA: TGTGCTGGGCAGCGGGGGTCACAAGAGACCCAGTACTTC.

The chain links TRBV6-5 to TRBJ1-2, with D possibly TRBD1 on 5 matching bases. The CDR3 consists of 13 residues. V lost 10 bases and J lost 0, with 12 bases in between. Looked up from germline, CDR1 is MNHEY and CDR2 is SVGAGI. The CDR3 nucleotides read TGTGCCACCAAACAGGATACTAACTATGGCTACACCTTC. It encodes CATKQDTNYGYTF.

V is TRBV3-1 (or the pseudogene TRBV3-2) and J is TRBJ2-5; 8 nucleotides match TRBD2. V dropped 10 bases and J dropped 2; count of bases not matched to a gene: 9. Germline CDR1 and CDR2: LGHDT and YNNKEL (reference sequence). The CDR3 runs 14 residues. The CDR3 spells CATSRSGGQETQYF. CDR3 DNA sequence: TGTGCCACCTCCAGGAGCGGGGGACAAGAGACCCAGTACTTC.